This T cell receptor beta chain was captured by sequencing in a study of cytomegalovirus exposure and HLA in healthy donors. Broader study findings: CMV antigen specificity of a few CMV-associated chains was confirmed in vitro.

Remarks on this clone: Its antigen remains unknown.

Clones were sequenced by immunoSEQ multiplex PCR, and TCRdb holds only the in-frame ones, with some missing. The table has about 180,000 clones, about 85% seen once. Sequenced sample: PBMCs. This receptor was obtained from a young man in good health and CMV-seropositive.

The CDR3 DNA sequence: TGTGCCAGCAGCCTGGGACTAGCGGGAGATTCCGAGCAGTACTTC. Amino acid sequence: CASSLGLAGDSEQYF. The chain employs TRBV28 and TRBJ2-7; 14 nucleotides agree with TRBD2. Per germline, CDR1 MDHEN and CDR2 SYDVKM. J lost 6 bases, V lost 6 bases, and 7 bases had no gene match. This CDR3 is built from 15 residues.